Listed here is a single T cell receptor beta chain. These data are taken from a study of tumor T cells in aggressive B-cell lymphoma. This table comes from immunoSEQ multiplex PCR, and its TCRdb copy is limited to in-frame clones, with some not included. The sample has around 6,000 clones, roughly 90% seen once; the top ten hold 2.5% to 3.5%. The CDR3 is 14 amino acids. V gave up 1 base and J gave up 7 bases, with 11 bases separating them. Germline-derived CDR1 and CDR2 are SEHNR and FQNEAQ (reference sequence). V and J are TRBV7-9 and TRBJ2-1; D possibly corresponds to TRBD2 (5 bases). Sequences were obtained from tumor tissue. The origin of this receptor is an adult with diffuse large B cell lymphoma. Some clones in this sample may be carry-over from other donors' samples. The CDR3 loop reads CASSLVDSKNEQFF. The CDR3 DNA sequence: TGTGCCAGCAGCTTAGTGGACTCTAAAAATGAGCAGTTCTTC.